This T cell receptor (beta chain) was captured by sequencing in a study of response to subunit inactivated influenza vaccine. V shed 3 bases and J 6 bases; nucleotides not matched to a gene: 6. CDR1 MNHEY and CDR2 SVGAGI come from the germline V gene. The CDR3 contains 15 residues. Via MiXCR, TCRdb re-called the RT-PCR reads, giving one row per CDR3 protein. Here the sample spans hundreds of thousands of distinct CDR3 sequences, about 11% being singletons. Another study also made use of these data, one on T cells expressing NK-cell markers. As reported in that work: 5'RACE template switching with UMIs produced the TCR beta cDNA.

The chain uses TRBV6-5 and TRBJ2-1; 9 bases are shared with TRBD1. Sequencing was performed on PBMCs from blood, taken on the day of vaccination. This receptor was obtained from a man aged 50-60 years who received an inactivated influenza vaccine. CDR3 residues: CASSYGQGLGNEQFF. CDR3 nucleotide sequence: TGTGCCAGCAGTTATGGACAGGGGCTGGGCAATGAGCAGTTCTTC.